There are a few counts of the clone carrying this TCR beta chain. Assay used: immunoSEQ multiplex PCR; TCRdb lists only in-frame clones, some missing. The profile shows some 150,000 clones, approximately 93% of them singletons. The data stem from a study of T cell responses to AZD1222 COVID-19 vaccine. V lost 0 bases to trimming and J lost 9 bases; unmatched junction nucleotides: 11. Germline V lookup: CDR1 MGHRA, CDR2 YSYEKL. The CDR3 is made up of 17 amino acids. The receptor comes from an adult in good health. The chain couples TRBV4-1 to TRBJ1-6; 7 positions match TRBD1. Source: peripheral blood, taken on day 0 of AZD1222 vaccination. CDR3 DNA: TGCGCCAGCAGCCAAGACGGGTCAGGCAGGGGGATTTCACCCCTCCACTTT. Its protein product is CASSQDGSGRGISPLHF.